Listed below are T cell receptor beta chains from one sample, sequenced in a study of T cells in Graves' hyperthyroidism and ophthalmopathy. TCRdb redid the calling of the multiplex PCR reads with MiXCR, one entry per CDR3 protein. The table lists around 200,000 distinct CDR3 sequences, about 16% of them singletons, with roughly two fifths in the top ten. The sample taken for sequencing was blood. The receptors come from a man between 35 and 55 years old with Graves' hyperthyroidism. Both conserved end residues are part of each CDR3. Fields, in order: clone size, D gene, J gene, V gene, CDR3 DNA, CDR3 protein. D genes are given only for firm matches. The size field is filled for only some rows; it gives once, few, many or a size class.

>.|.|TRBJ2-7|TRBV18
TGTGCCAGCTCATCCGCGACAGATACCTACGAGCAGTACTTC
CASSSATDTYEQYF
>many|.|TRBJ2-3|TRBV27
TGTGCCAGCAGTCCCCCCCTGTACCCAGATACGCAGTATTTT
CASSPPLYPDTQYF
>.|.|TRBJ2-3|TRBV7-3
TGTGCCAGCAGCTTCTCTACCGGGCGGGTAGATACGCAGTATTTT
CASSFSTGRVDTQYF
>.|TRBD2|TRBJ2-3|TRBV20-1
TGCAGTGCCTCGACTAGCGGGATTATTGATACGCAGTATTTT
CSASTSGIIDTQYF
>many|.|TRBJ1-5|TRBV28
TGTGCCAGCAGTTTTATCGGGAATCAGCCCCAGCATTTT
CASSFIGNQPQHF
>many|.|TRBJ1-1|TRBV2
TGTGCCAGCCGTGGGGCGGTGAACACTGAAGCTTTCTTT
CASRGAVNTEAFF
>.|.|TRBJ1-2|TRBV27
TGTGCCAGCAGTTCTCCCGGGGGGGGCCTTGGCTACACCTTC
CASSSPGGGLGYTF
>many|.|TRBJ1-2|TRBV28
TGTGCCAGCAAAAGAGGAGTTAACTATGGCTACACCTTC
CASKRGVNYGYTF
>many|.|TRBJ1-1|TRBV7-2
TGTGCCAGCAGCTTAGTGGGGCAGGGCACTGAAGCTTTCTTT
CASSLVGQGTEAFF
>few|TRBD1|TRBJ2-7|TRBV7-9
TGTGCCAGCAGCTTAAAAGACCCGGGACAGGACCCATACGAGCAGTACTTC
CASSLKDPGQDPYEQYF
>many|TRBD2|TRBJ2-5|TRBV7-6
TGTGCCAGCAGCGTTAGCGGGGGGGCCGAGACCCAGTACTTC
CASSVSGGAETQYF
>many|.|TRBJ1-3|TRBV30
TGTGCCTGGAACCTCGGGGGAGTTGGAAACACCATATATTTT
CAWNLGGVGNTIYF
>.|.|TRBJ2-7|TRBV6-2/TRBV6-3
TGTGCCAGCAGTTACCTGGTTTCTTCGGGAATCTACGAGCAGTACTTC
CASSYLVSSGIYEQYF
>many|TRBD1|TRBJ2-1|TRBV11-2
TGTGCCAGCAGCTTGGGACAGGGGCTTGAGCAGTTCTTC
CASSLGQGLEQFF
>few|.|TRBJ1-2|TRBV28
TGTGCCAGCGAGATGAACAAGGGGACTACTAACTATGGCTACACCTTC
CASEMNKGTTNYGYTF
>.|.|TRBJ1-5|TRBV6-5
TGTGCCAGCAGTTACTCGGGAGGGTCCAATCAGCCCCAGCATTTT
CASSYSGGSNQPQHF
>.|.|TRBJ2-2|TRBV7-2
TGTGCCAGCAGTTTCGAGCCGAACACCGGGGAGCTGTTTTTT
CASSFEPNTGELFF
>many|.|TRBJ1-2|TRBV28
TGTGCCAGCAGTATCAGCCCTAACTATGGCTACACCTTC
CASSISPNYGYTF
>.|.|TRBJ2-7|TRBV7-3
TGTGCCAGCAGCCCAGGGACGACGAACGAGCAGTACTTC
CASSPGTTNEQYF
>few|.|TRBJ1-4|TRBV6-1
TGTGCCAGCAGGCGGGAAGCTCTTGGAAAACTGTTTTTT
CASRREALGKLFF
>many|.|TRBJ1-6|TRBV12-3/TRBV12-4
TGTGCCAGCAGTCTTCAGGGAGGGGATTCACCCCTCCACTTT
CASSLQGGDSPLHF
>many|.|TRBJ2-2|TRBV5-5
TGTGCCAGCAGCTTATTGACTGGGAACACCGGGGAGCTGTTTTTT
CASSLLTGNTGELFF
>few|TRBD2|TRBJ2-1|TRBV15
TGTGCCACCAGCAGAGAATGGGGGGGCTACAATGAGCAGTTCTTC
CATSREWGGYNEQFF
>many|.|TRBJ1-1|TRBV7-2
TGTGCCAGCAACCAGGACTTCGGAGCTATAGTAGCTTTCTTT
CASNQDFGAIVAFF
>many|.|TRBJ1-5|TRBV7-2
TGTGCCAGCAGCCCTAGGGGGGCAGGGCCTGGCAATCAGCCCCAGCATTTT
CASSPRGAGPGNQPQHF
>many|.|TRBJ1-5|TRBV20-1
TGCAGTGCTAGAGGGACACACGGTAATCAGCCCCAGCATTTT
CSARGTHGNQPQHF
>many|.|TRBJ1-2|TRBV7-2
TGTGCCAGCCGACAAGACCTGACCGGAAACTATGGCTACACCTTC
CASRQDLTGNYGYTF
>many|.|TRBJ2-5|TRBV5-8
TGTGCCAGCAGCTTTCGTTTGACAATCGAGACCCAGTACTTC
CASSFRLTIETQYF
>many|TRBD1|TRBJ2-7|TRBV15
TGTGCCACCAGCAGAGATGGACAGGGAAAGGTTGACGAGCAGTACTTC
CATSRDGQGKVDEQYF
>many|.|TRBJ1-3|TRBV28
TGTGCCAGCAGTTTAGCCGGAGGCTCTGGAAACACCATATATTTT
CASSLAGGSGNTIYF
>many|TRBD2|TRBJ2-4|TRBV10-3
TGTGCCATCACACGACTAGCGGGGGGGACCCTAGCCAAAAACATTCAGTACTTC
CAITRLAGGTLAKNIQYF
>many|TRBD1|TRBJ2-7|TRBV18
TGTGCCAGCTCACGGGACAGTAGCTCCTACGAGCAGTACTTC
CASSRDSSSYEQYF
>many|.|TRBJ2-2|TRBV11-3
TGTGCCAGCAGCTTAGGCCCGAACACCGGGGAGCTGTTTTTT
CASSLGPNTGELFF
>many|.|TRBJ1-3|TRBV7-3
TGTGCCAGCAGCGGGGACGGTGGAAACACCATATATTTT
CASSGDGGNTIYF
>many|.|TRBJ1-5|TRBV5-6
TGTGCCAGCAGCTATTACCGGGACAATAATCAGCCCCAGCATTTT
CASSYYRDNNQPQHF
>few|.|TRBJ2-1|TRBV19
TGTGCCAGTAGTCCAGGGTATGAGCAGTTCTTC
CASSPGYEQFF
>many|.|TRBJ1-1|TRBV20-1
TGCAGTGAAAGGTGGCAGACGAACACTGAAGCTTTCTTT
CSERWQTNTEAFF
>many|TRBD1|TRBJ1-5|TRBV12-3/TRBV12-4
TGTGCCAGCAGTTTAGGCTCTACAGGGGGTAGCAATCAGCCCCAGCATTTT
CASSLGSTGGSNQPQHF